These 30 T cell receptor beta chains were all obtained from the same sample, sequenced in a study of T cells in Graves' hyperthyroidism and ophthalmopathy. Amplified TCR beta CDR3 regions derived from RNA transcripts. An initial round of RT-PCR targeting the TCR CDR3 relied on the HTBI primer set. Each CDR3 protein gets one entry after TCRdb re-called the multiplex PCR reads with MiXCR. This repertoire shows hundreds of thousands of distinct CDR3 sequences, 35% to 40% found once; its top ten account for approximately 10%. Sequencing was done on a sample of blood. These receptors all stem from a man aged 18 to 35 with Graves' hyperthyroidism.

This clonotype was detected only a few times. The V call is TRBV7-6, the J call TRBJ1-5, with D possibly matching TRBD1 (5 bases). The CDR3 covers 15 residues. Per germline, CDR1 SGHVS and CDR2 FNYEAQ. The ends were cut back, 4 bases at V and 6 bases at J, with 16 bases in the middle. For the CDR3, the DNA is TGTGCCAGCAGCTCTTCAGACCCGGGGCTTCAGCCCCAGCATTTT. Its protein product is CASSSSDPGLQPQHF.

The V call is TRBV20-1, the J call TRBJ2-7, with 7 bases aligning to TRBD2. The V gene end was trimmed by 3 bases and the J gene end by 2 bases; junction bases not matched to a gene: 7. Per germline, CDR1 DFQATT and CDR2 SNEGSKA (reference sequence). The CDR3 totals 14 residues. The CDR3 loop is CSASMRGSTYEQYF. As DNA, the CDR3 is TGCAGTGCTAGTATGCGCGGGAGTACCTACGAGCAGTACTTC.

This clonotype was detected a few times. The rearrangement links TRBV6-6 to TRBJ2-7; TRBD1 aligns across 11 bases. Germline trimming cut 6 bases from V and 2 bases from J; bases unmatched to any gene: 6. Germline assignment: CDR1 MNHNY and CDR2 SVGAGI (reference sequence). The CDR3 is 15 residues long. The DNA for the CDR3 is TGTGCCAGCAGAACGACGGGACAGGGGGCCTACGAGCAGTACTTC. It encodes CASRTTGQGAYEQYF.

The CDR3 DNA is TGTGCCAGCAGCAGATCGGGACTAGCGGGAGTGAGGGTCGAGCAGTACTTC. It codes for CASSRSGLAGVRVEQYF. The V gene is TRBV7-2, the J gene TRBJ2-7, with TRBD2 identical over 14 bases. Losses at the gene ends were 5 bases for V and 6 bases for J; bases not matched to a gene: 12. The CDR3 is made up of 17 amino acids. Per the germline V gene, CDR1 is SGHTA and CDR2 is FQGNSA.

This clonotype has only one observation. Since a much larger clone is just one base distant, this may be a read error. CDR3 loop: CASSPGQVCTEQYF. CDR3 bases: TGTGCCAGCAGCCCTGGACAGGTATGTACCGAGCAGTACTTC. The chain has TRBV7-6 and TRBJ2-7, with TRBD1 matching 7 bases. V shed 5 bases and J 6 bases; nucleotides not matched to a gene: 10. CDR3 length: 14 amino acids. Germline loops: CDR1 SGHVS, CDR2 FNYEAQ.

This rearrangement joins TRBV15 to TRBJ2-1; TRBD1 matches 7 bases. The CDR3 is made up of 11 amino acids. The germline V gene has CDR1 LNHNV and CDR2 YYDKDF (reference sequence). Trimming removed 3 bases from V and 10 bases from J; junction bases left unmatched: 0. The CDR3 loop is CATSRTGEQFF. CDR3 DNA sequence: TGTGCCACCAGCAGGACAGGGGAGCAGTTCTTC.

The chain uses TRBV5-4 and TRBJ2-2; 7 positions match TRBD1. The CDR3 extends over 16 amino acids. V shed 1 base, J shed 5 bases, and the junction held 8 bases outside the gene matches. Germline CDR1 reads SGHNT; CDR2 reads YYREEE (reference sequence). CDR3 coding DNA: TGTGCCAGCAGCTTGAATCGCAGGGGGTCTACCGGGGAGCTGTTTTTT. The encoded protein is CASSLNRRGSTGELFF.

The rearrangement joins TRBV5-1 to TRBJ1-5, with D tentatively TRBD1 (6 bases). Germline V gene sequence: CDR1 SGHRS, CDR2 YFSETQ. V dropped 1 base and J dropped 4 bases, with 12 bases sitting between them. This CDR3 is 15 amino acids long. The CDR3 sequence is CASSLTGAPNQPQHF. The CDR3 DNA is TGCGCCAGCAGCTTGACGGGGGCCCCTAATCAGCCCCAGCATTTT. The whole variable domain, remainder taken from reference TRBV5-1 and TRBJ1-5, is KAGVTQTPRYLIKTRGQQVTLSCSPISGHRSVSWYQQTPGQGLQFLFEYFSETQRNKGNFPGRFSGRQFSNSRSEMNVSTLELGDSALYLCASSLTGAPNQPQHFGDGTRLSIL.

This clonotype was counted many times. V and J are TRBV10-3 and TRBJ1-1, with D possibly matching TRBD1 (5 bases). Trimming took off 3 bases at V and 4 bases at J, with 12 bases between the two ends. The germline gives CDR1 ENHRY, CDR2 SYGVKD. This CDR3 is 14 amino acids long. The CDR3 region has the DNA TGTGCCATCAGTGATAAAGGGGCGGTCACTGAAGCTTTCTTT. This encodes CAISDKGAVTEAFF.

Concerning this clonotype itself: It may be a read error: a sequence one base away is much more abundant. The chain employs TRBV29-1 and TRBJ2-7; D perhaps matches TRBD1 (6 bases). The CDR3 spans 14 residues. Germline assignment: CDR1 SQVTM and CDR2 ANQGSEA. With 0 bases removed from V and 12 bases from J, the gap between germline ends came to 21 bases. The CDR3 DNA reads as TGCAGCGTTGAAGATCGGGACACAATGCGAGGGCGGTACTTC. This gives the protein CSVEDRDTMRGRYF.

This chain connects TRBV20-1 to TRBJ1-2; D is perhaps TRBD1 (5 bases). Germline loops: CDR1 DFQATT, CDR2 SNEGSKA (reference sequence). The CDR3 spans 12 residues. V lost 5 bases and J lost 7, with 14 bases in between. CDR3 in amino acids: CSAARGAVGYTF. The CDR3 DNA follows: TGCAGTGCTGCGCGAGGGGCAGTTGGCTACACCTTC.

The rearrangement joins TRBV11-2 to TRBJ2-7; 11 nucleotides match TRBD2. From germline, CDR1 is SGHAT and CDR2 FQNNGV. V was pared by 3 bases and J by 5 bases, with 9 bases of the junction left unmatched. This CDR3 has 16 amino acids. CDR3 amino acids: CASSFNSGGAKHEQYF. CDR3 bases: TGTGCCAGCAGCTTTAATAGCGGGGGGGCAAAGCACGAGCAGTACTTC.

This clonotype came up many times. The chain links TRBV11-2 to TRBJ2-7; TRBD1 matches 7 bases. This CDR3 spans 14 amino acids. V lost 4 bases to trimming and J lost 4 bases; unmatched junction nucleotides: 7. Germline V gene sequence: CDR1 SGHAT, CDR2 FQNNGV. Written as DNA, the CDR3 is TGTGCCAGCAGCTCCACCGGGACAGATTACGAGCAGTACTTC. Protein product: CASSSTGTDYEQYF.

The chain is built from TRBV7-8 and TRBJ2-5; TRBD2 matches 8 bases. V dropped 3 bases and J dropped 2; count of bases not matched to a gene: 11. CDR1 SGHVS and CDR2 FQNEAQ come from the germline V gene. The CDR3 covers 17 residues. The CDR3 protein is CASSFPRAGDLQETQYF. CDR3 sequence (DNA): TGTGCCAGCAGCTTTCCTCGAGCGGGGGATTTGCAAGAGACCCAGTACTTC.

This clonotype was counted a single time. The chain couples TRBV6-4 to TRBJ1-3, with D uncertain. The germline CDR1 and CDR2 sequences are MRHNA and SNTAGT. The V end lost 5 bases, the J end lost 0 bases, and 8 bases lay between the germline ends. There are 14 residues in the CDR3. CDR3 loop: CASSYGNSGNTIYF. CDR3 in DNA: TGTGCCAGCAGTTACGGGAACTCTGGAAACACCATATATTTT.

This chain uses TRBV19 with TRBJ1-3, with D perhaps TRBD1 (6 bases). Trimming removed 5 bases at V and 2 bases at J, with 13 bases between. Germline assignment: CDR1 LNHDA and CDR2 SQIVND (reference sequence). The CDR3 length is 15 residues. The CDR3 protein is CASSVSQGTGNTIYF. The CDR3 DNA sequence: TGTGCCAGTAGTGTATCACAGGGAACTGGAAACACCATATATTTT.

This clonotype was detected many times. The chain uses TRBV7-2 and TRBJ1-1; D is unresolved. Germline loops: CDR1 SGHTA, CDR2 FQGNSA. Trimming shortened V by 3 bases and J by 2 bases, and 10 bases separated the two germline ends. CDR3 length: 14 amino acids. In DNA form, the CDR3 reads TGTGCCAGCAGCTTGGGCAGGTACAACACTGAAGCTTTCTTT. It is translated as CASSLGRYNTEAFF.

This clonotype showed up many times. The chain combines TRBV7-9 with TRBJ1-2, with D unclear. There are 12 residues in the CDR3. Trimming left V 1 base short and J 8 bases short, with 8 bases between. The germline V gene has CDR1 SEHNR and CDR2 FQNEAQ (reference sequence). The CDR3 DNA sequence: TGTGCCAGCAGCTTAGAAGACCGGGGCTACACCTTC. It is translated as CASSLEDRGYTF.

The table lists this clonotype with a few counts. The chain combines TRBV12-3 or TRBV12-4 with TRBJ2-7, with D possibly matching TRBD2 (6 bases). V was cut by 6 bases and J by 0 bases, with 12 bases left in between. This CDR3 spans 14 amino acids. The CDR3 region is CASSEGGDSYEQYF. The CDR3 bases are TGTGCCAGCAGCGAAGGCGGGGACTCCTACGAGCAGTACTTC.

The chain links TRBV20-1 to TRBJ1-1, with D possibly matching TRBD1 (6 bases). V lost 6 bases, J lost 7 bases, and 18 bases lay in between. CDR3 length: 13 residues. Germline-derived CDR1 and CDR2 are DFQATT and SNEGSKA (reference sequence). CDR3 in DNA: TGCAGTGCCCGCCCGGGAGGGGGATATGAAGCTTTCTTT. It specifies CSARPGGGYEAFF.

In its sample, this clonotype was seen many times. The genes are TRBV7-3 and TRBJ2-6, with a weak D call TRBD2 (6 bases). The CDR3 has 16 residues. V lost 1 base to trimming and J lost 3 bases, with 10 bases between them. Germline CDR1 is SGHTA and CDR2 is FQGTGA. CDR3 in amino acids: CASSLRGVNGANVLTF. CDR3 bases: TGTGCCAGCAGCTTAAGGGGGGTCAATGGGGCCAACGTCCTGACTTTC.

This clonotype was detected many times. The rearrangement joins TRBV29-1 to TRBJ1-1; D remains unclear. V shed 4 bases and J shed 4 bases, with 10 bases lying between them. CDR3 size: 12 residues. Per germline, CDR1 SQVTM and CDR2 ANQGSEA. CDR3: CSVATRSTEAFF. The DNA for the CDR3 is TGCAGCGTTGCGACCCGGTCCACTGAAGCTTTCTTT.

In this sample, this clonotype turned up a few times. The chain has TRBV6-2 or TRBV6-3 and TRBJ1-5; 9 nucleotides line up with TRBD1. CDR3 size: 18 residues. CDR1 is MNHEY, CDR2 SVGEGT, per germline. J gave up 0 bases and V 6 bases, and 12 bases lay outside the gene matches. The CDR3 is CASRPDRGAAYSNQPQHF. The DNA for the CDR3 is TGTGCCAGCAGACCCGACAGGGGGGCGGCTTATAGCAATCAGCCCCAGCATTTT.

The chain carries TRBV2 and TRBJ2-7; D is perhaps TRBD1 or TRBD2 (5 bases each). V was cut by 7 bases and J by 0 bases, with 10 bases left in between. Per germline, CDR1 SNHLY and CDR2 FYNNEI. The CDR3 runs to 13 residues. As DNA, the CDR3 is TGTGCCAGCACTAGGGGACCCTCCTACGAGCAGTACTTC. Protein product: CASTRGPSYEQYF.

This clonotype was found many times. This sequence joins TRBV7-9 and TRBJ2-7, with D perhaps matching TRBD1 (6 bases). Trimming shortened V by 5 bases and J by 4 bases, and 15 bases separated the two germline ends. Germline values: CDR1 SEHNR, CDR2 FQNEAQ (reference sequence). This CDR3 has 14 residues. The CDR3 sequence is CASSSTGTTYEQYF. The CDR3 DNA reads as TGTGCCAGCAGCAGCACCGGGACAACTTACGAGCAGTACTTC.

V gene TRBV29-1 combines with J gene TRBJ2-2; TRBD2 is a possible D gene (6 bases). Per the germline V gene, CDR1 is SQVTM and CDR2 is ANQGSEA. The CDR3 is made up of 14 amino acids. V gave up 3 bases and J gave up 2 bases, with 10 bases separating them. The CDR3 loop reads CSVEGGPNTGELFF. CDR3 DNA: TGCAGCGTTGAGGGGGGACCTAACACCGGGGAGCTGTTTTTT.

Notes on this clonotype: A much larger clone lies a single base off, so this may be a read error. This rearrangement joins TRBV9 to TRBJ1-1, with D possibly TRBD1 on 5 matching bases. The germline CDR1 and CDR2 sequences are SGDLS and YYNGEE. The CDR3 consists of 14 residues. The CDR3 here is CVSRPAGVNTEAFF. CDR3 nucleotide sequence: TGTGTCAGCAGACCCGCGGGGGTGAACACTGAAGCTTTCTTT.

This clonotype was counted once. As the CDR3 is not closed by the conserved phenylalanine or tryptophan, this likely results from a read error. The DNA is left out, because the CDR3 cannot be placed on it with certainty; the CDR3 is given as TCRdb lists it. The chain employs TRBV20-1 and TRBJ1-1; the tabulated D call, TRBD1, remains unverified against the DNA. Germline CDR1 is DFQATT and CDR2 is SNEGSKA (reference sequence). The CDR3 adds up to 11 amino acids, both ends counted. The chain's CDR3 is CSADRGPSSNY.

The chain carries TRBV24-1 and TRBJ1-1; 9 bases agree with TRBD1. Germline-derived CDR1 and CDR2 are KGHDR and SFDVKD. The J segment lost 1 base and the V segment lost 3 bases, leaving 20 bases of the junction unmatched. The CDR3 loop spans 21 amino acids. CDR3 nucleotide sequence: TGTGCCACCAGTGATCCCGGGACAGGGTTGAGCGGTGACGTGGGGAACACTGAAGCTTTCTTT. Residues: CATSDPGTGLSGDVGNTEAFF.

In its sample, this clonotype was seen a few times. The rearrangement links TRBV7-2 to TRBJ1-2, with D possibly being TRBD1 (6 bases). Looked up from germline, CDR1 is SGHTA and CDR2 is FQGNSA. This CDR3 comprises 16 residues. V was pared by 1 base and J by 6 bases, with 18 bases between. The DNA of the CDR3 is TGTGCCAGCAGCTTAGATACCCGTGGGGGCGCGGATGGCTACACCTTC. As protein: CASSLDTRGGADGYTF.